Each of the 2 T cell receptor beta chains below was sequenced from the same sample in a study of cytomegalovirus exposure and HLA in healthy donors. It was with 60 Vbeta and 13 Jbeta primers that the PCR ran. Clones were read by immunoSEQ multiplex PCR, and TCRdb kept only the in-frame ones, dropping some. The sample yields some 110,000 clones, approximately 80% seen once. The sample was PBMCs. The receptors come from a middle-aged man in good health and CMV-seropositive.

The chain uses TRBV6-5 and TRBJ2-3; a possible D gene is TRBD2 (5 bases). CDR3 size: 14 residues. Germline loops: CDR1 MNHEY, CDR2 SVGAGI. Trimming took 6 bases from V and 1 from J, leaving 11 bases between them. The CDR3 is CASSQRGGTDTQYF. The CDR3, as DNA: TGTGCCAGCAGCCAACGGGGTGGCACAGATACGCAGTATTTT.

This chain connects TRBV28 to TRBJ2-7; TRBD1 matches at 8 bases. Germline V CDR1 and CDR2: MDHEN, SYDVKM. CDR3 size: 15 residues. V lost 5 bases, J lost 2 bases, and 8 bases stayed unmatched. CDR3: CASSPSGTGAYEQYF. The DNA of the CDR3 is TGTGCCAGCAGTCCCTCCGGGACAGGTGCCTACGAGCAGTACTTC.